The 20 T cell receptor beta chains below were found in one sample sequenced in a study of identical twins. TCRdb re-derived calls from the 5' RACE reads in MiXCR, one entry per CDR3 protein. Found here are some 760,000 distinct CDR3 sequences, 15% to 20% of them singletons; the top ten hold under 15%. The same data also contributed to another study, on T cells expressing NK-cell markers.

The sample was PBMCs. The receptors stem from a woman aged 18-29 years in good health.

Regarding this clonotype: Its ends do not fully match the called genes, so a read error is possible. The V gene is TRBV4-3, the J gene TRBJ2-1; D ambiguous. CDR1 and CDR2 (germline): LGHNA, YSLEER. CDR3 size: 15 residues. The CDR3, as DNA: TGCGCCAGCAGCCAAGATGTCGTACCTTACAATGAGCACTTCTTC. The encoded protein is CASSQDVVPYNEHFF.

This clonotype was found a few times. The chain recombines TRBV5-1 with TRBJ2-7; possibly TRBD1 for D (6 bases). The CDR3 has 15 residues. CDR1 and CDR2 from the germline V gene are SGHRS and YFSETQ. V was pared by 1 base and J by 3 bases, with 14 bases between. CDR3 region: CASSLNGGDLYEQYF. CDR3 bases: TGCGCCAGCAGCTTGAATGGGGGCGACCTCTACGAGCAGTACTTC.

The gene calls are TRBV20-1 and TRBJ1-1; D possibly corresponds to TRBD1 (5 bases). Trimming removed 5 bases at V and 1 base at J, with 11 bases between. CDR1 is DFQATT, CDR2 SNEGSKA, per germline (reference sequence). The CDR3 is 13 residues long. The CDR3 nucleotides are TGCAGTGCTTGCAGGGAGGCGAACACTGAAGCTTTCTTT. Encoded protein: CSACREANTEAFF.

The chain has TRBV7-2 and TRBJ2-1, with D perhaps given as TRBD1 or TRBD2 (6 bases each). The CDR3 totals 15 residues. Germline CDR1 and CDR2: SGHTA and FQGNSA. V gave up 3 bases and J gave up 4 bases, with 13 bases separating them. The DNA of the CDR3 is TGTGCCAGCAGCTTGGGGGGACACCTATACAATGAGCAGTTCTTC. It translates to CASSLGGHLYNEQFF.

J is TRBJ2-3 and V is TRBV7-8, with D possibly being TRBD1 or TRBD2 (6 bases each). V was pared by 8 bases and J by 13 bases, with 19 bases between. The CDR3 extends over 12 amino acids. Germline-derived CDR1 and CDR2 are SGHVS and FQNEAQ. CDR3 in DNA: TGTGCCAGCGGGATCGGGGGCTGGGGGAAGTATTTT. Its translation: CASGIGGWGKYF.

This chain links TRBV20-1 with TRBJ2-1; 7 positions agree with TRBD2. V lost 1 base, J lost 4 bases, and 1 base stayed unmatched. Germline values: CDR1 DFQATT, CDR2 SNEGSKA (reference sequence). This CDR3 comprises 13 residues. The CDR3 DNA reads TGCAGTGCTAGAGGAGCGGGATACAATGAGCAGTTCTTC. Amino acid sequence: CSARGAGYNEQFF.

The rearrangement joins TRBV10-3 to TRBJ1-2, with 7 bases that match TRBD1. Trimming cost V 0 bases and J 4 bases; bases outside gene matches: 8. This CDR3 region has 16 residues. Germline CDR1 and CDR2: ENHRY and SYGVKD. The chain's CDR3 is CAISESRGQRVYGYTF. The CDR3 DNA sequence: TGTGCCATCAGTGAGTCGAGGGGACAGAGGGTCTATGGCTACACCTTC.

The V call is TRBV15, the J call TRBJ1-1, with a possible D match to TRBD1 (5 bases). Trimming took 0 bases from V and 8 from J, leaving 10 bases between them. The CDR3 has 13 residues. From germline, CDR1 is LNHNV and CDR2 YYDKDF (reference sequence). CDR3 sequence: CATSRDLGREAFF. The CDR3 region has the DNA TGTGCCACCAGCAGAGATCTGGGACGCGAAGCTTTCTTT.

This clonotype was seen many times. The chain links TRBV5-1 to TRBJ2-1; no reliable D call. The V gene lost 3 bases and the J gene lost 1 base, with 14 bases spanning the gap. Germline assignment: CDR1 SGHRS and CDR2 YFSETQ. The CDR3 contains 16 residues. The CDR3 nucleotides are TGCGCCAGCAGCTGGGAAGCTGGGGTATCCTACAATGAGCAGTTCTTC. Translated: CASSWEAGVSYNEQFF.

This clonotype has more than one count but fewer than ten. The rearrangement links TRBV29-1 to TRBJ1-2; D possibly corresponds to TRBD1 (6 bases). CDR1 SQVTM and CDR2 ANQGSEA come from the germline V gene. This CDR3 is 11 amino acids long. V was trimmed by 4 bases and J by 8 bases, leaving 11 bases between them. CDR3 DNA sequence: TGCAGCGTTGGTTCAGGGGCAGGCTACACCTTC. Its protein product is CSVGSGAGYTF.

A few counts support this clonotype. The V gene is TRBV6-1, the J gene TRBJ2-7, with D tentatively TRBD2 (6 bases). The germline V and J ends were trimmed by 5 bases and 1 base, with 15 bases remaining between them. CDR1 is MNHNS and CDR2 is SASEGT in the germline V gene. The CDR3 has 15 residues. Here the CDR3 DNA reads TGTGCCAGCAGTCAACCATCTGCGGGATCCTACGAGCAGTACTTC. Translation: CASSQPSAGSYEQYF.

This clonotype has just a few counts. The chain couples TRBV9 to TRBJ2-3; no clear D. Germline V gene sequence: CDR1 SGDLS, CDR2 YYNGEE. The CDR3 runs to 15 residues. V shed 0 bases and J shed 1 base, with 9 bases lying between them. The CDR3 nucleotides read TGTGCCAGCAGCGTAGTGGGGTTTGGCACAGATACGCAGTATTTT. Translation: CASSVVGFGTDTQYF.

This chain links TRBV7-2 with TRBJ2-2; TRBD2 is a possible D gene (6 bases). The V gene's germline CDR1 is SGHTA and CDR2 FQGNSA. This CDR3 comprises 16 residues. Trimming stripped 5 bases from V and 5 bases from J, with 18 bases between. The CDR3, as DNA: TGTGCCAGCAGCGCCCCGGGACTGCCGTCGACCGGGGAGCTGTTTTTT. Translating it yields CASSAPGLPSTGELFF.

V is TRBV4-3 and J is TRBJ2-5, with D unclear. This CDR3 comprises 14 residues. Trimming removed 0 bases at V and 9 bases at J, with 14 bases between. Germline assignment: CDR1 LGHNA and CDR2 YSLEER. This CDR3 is CASSQDELGPSQYF. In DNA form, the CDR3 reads TGCGCCAGCAGCCAAGACGAGCTAGGCCCGTCCCAGTACTTC.

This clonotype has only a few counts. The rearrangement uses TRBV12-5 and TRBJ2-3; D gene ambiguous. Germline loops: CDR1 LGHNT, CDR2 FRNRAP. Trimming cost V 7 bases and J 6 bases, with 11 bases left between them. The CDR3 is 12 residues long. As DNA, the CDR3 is TGTGCTAGTGCCTCGAGCCACGATACGCAGTATTTT. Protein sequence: CASASSHDTQYF.

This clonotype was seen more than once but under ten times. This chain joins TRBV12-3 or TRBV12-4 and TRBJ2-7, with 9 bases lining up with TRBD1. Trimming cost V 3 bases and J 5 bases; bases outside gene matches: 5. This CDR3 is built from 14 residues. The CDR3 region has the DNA TGTGCCAGCAGTTTCCGGGGACAGGGTCACGAGCAGTACTTC. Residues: CASSFRGQGHEQYF.

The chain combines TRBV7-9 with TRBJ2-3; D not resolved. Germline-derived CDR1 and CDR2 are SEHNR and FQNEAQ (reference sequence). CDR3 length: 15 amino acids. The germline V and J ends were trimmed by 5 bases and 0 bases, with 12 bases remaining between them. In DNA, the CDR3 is TGTGCCAGCAGCGCGTGGCATCCTAGCACAGATACGCAGTATTTT. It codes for CASSAWHPSTDTQYF.

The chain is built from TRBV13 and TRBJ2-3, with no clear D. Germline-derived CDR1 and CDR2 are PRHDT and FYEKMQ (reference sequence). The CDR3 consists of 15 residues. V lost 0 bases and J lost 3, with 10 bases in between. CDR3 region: CASSLGPQSTDTQYF. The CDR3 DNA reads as TGTGCCAGCAGCTTAGGGCCCCAATCGACAGATACGCAGTATTTT.

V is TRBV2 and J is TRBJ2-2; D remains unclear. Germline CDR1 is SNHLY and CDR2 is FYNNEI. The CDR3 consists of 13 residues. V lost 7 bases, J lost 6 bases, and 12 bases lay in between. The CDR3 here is CASTDTGPGELFF. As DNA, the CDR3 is TGTGCCAGCACCGACACGGGTCCCGGGGAGCTGTTTTTT.

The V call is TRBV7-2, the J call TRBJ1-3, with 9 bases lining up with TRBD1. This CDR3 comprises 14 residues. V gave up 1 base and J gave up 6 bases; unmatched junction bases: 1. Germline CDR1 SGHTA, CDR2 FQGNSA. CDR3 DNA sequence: TGTGCCAGCAGCTTAGGACAGGGGGTAAACACCATATATTTT. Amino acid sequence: CASSLGQGVNTIYF.